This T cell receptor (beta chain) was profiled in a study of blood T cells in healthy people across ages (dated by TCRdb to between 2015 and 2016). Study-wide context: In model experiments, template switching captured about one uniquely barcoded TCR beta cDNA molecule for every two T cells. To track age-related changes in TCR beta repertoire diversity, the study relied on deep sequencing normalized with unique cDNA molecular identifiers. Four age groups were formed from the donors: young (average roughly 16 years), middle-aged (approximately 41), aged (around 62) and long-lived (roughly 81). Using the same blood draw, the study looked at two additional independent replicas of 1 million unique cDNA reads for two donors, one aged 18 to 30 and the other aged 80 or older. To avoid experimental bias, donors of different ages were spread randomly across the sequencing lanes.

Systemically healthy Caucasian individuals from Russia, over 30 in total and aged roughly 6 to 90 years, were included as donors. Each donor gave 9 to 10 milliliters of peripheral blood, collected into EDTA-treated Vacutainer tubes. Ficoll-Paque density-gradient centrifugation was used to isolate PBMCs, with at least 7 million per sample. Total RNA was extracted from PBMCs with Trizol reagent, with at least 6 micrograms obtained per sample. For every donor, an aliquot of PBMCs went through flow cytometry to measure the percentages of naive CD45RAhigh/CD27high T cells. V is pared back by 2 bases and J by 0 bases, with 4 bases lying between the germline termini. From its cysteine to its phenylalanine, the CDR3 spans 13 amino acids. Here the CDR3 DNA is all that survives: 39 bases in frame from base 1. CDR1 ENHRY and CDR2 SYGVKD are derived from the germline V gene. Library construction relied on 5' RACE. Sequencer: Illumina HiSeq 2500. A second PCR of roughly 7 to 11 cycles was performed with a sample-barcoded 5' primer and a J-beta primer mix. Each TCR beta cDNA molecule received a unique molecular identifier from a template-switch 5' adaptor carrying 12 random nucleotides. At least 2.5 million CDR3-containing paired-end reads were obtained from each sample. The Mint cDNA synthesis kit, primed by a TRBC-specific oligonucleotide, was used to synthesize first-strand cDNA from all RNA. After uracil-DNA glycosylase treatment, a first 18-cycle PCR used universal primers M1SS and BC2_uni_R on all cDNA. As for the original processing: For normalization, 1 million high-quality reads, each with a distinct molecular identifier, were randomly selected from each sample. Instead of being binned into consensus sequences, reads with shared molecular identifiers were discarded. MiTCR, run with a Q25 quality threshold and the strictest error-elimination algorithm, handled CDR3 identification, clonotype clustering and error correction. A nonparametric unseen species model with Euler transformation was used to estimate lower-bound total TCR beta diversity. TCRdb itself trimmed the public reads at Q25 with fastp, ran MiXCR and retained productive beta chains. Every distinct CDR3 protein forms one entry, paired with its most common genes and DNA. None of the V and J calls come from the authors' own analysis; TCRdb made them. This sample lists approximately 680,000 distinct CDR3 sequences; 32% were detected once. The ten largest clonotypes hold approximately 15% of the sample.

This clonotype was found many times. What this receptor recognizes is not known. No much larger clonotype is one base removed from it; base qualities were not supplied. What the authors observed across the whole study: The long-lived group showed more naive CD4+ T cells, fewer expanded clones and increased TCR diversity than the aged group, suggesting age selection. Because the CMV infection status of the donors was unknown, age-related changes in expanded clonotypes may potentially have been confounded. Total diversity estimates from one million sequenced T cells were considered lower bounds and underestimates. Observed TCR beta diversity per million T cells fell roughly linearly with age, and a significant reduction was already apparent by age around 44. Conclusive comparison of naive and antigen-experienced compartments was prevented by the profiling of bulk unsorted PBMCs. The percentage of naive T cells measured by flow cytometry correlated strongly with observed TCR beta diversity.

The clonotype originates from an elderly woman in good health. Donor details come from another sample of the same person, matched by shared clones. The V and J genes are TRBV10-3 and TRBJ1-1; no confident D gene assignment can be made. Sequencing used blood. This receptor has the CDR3 CAISETLNTEAFF. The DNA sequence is TGTGCCATCAGTGAGACCTTGAACACTGAAGCTTTCTTT.